The rows below give T cell receptor beta chains drawn from one sample of a study of CD8+CD57+ T cells in acquired aplastic anemia. TCRdb redid the calling of the reads with MiXCR, one entry per CDR3 protein. In the table there are approximately 270,000 distinct CDR3 sequences, around 60% of which are singletons. The sample consisted of sorted CD4+, CD8+, or CD8+CD57+ T cells (not recorded which) from PBMCs. These receptors originate from a human donor with severe aplastic anemia or a healthy control (not recorded which). Each CDR3 is given without its conserved first and last residue. Fields, in order: V gene, clone size, J gene, CDR3 protein. Size values are once, few and many counts, or a class for expanded clones, and some rows have none.

>TRBV20-1|many|TRBJ1-5
SARQSNQPQH
>TRBV7-8|.|TRBJ1-1
ASSLVRGDTEAL
>TRBV7-2|.|TRBJ2-6
ASSLRPGLISGANVLT
>TRBV19|few|TRBJ2-5
ATDSKGTQY
>TRBV24-1|.|TRBJ2-3
ATSEAGTSSADTQY
>TRBV2|.|TRBJ1-2
ASSESGPNYGYT
>TRBV29-1|.|TRBJ2-3
SVDGTSTDTQY
>TRBV7-2|.|TRBJ1-3
ASSLGPPGQGGNTIY
>TRBV19|.|TRBJ2-7
ASKSTFRENWYEQY
>TRBV25-1|many|TRBJ1-6
ASSEGESYNSPLH
>TRBV20-1|.|TRBJ2-5
SASGSQETQY
>TRBV7-2|many|TRBJ1-2
ASSLTGTANYGYT
>TRBV27|.|TRBJ2-5
ASNPSGGVRKETQY
>TRBV2|.|TRBJ2-7
ASSDASGVYEQY
>TRBV30|many|TRBJ2-5
AQRIAGNQETQY
>TRBV9|few|TRBJ1-2
ASSVEGSSAGYGYT
>TRBV19|.|TRBJ1-2
SSSSPGDYGYT
>TRBV7-6|once|TRBJ1-4
ASSQTGVGNEKLF
>TRBV9|.|TRBJ1-3
ASSEDRGLGNTIY
>TRBV2|.|TRBJ2-3
ASRKTSGNVDTQY
>TRBV19|many|TRBJ1-5
ASSITAGRQPQH
>TRBV20-1|.|TRBJ2-7
SAREVAGVSYEQY
>TRBV18|many|TRBJ1-5
ASSPDSQIQPQH
>TRBV7-2|.|TRBJ1-3
ASSTQGIGNTIY
>TRBV11-3|.|TRBJ2-5
ASSPRDQETQY
>TRBV2|.|TRBJ2-7
ASRAAFIGNEQY
>TRBV19|.|TRBJ2-5
ASSGGLAEETQY
>TRBV20-1|few|TRBJ1-4
SAAGTGAEKLF
>TRBV5-5|.|TRBJ1-1
ASSQGSGSMNTEAF
>TRBV19|.|TRBJ1-1
ASSILSDFGGNTEAF
>TRBV15|.|TRBJ2-7
ATSLPGLAGAGQY
>TRBV28|many|TRBJ1-1
ASIGRPNTEAF
>TRBV7-2|.|TRBJ2-7
ASSLAASGAYDQY
>TRBV24-1|.|TRBJ2-1
ATSEVDSYNEQF
>TRBV9|many|TRBJ2-3
ASSVEGAVDTQY
>TRBV11-2|.|TRBJ2-7
ASSVSTGTPNYEQY
>TRBV9|.|TRBJ2-7
ASSLGAKTGTYEQY
>TRBV7-9|many|TRBJ1-6
ASSLMTVYNSPLH
>TRBV7-7|.|TRBJ2-5
ASSRKAGGGETQY
>TRBV5-1|once|TRBJ2-3
ASPRTSVDTQY
>TRBV18|.|TRBJ2-7
ASSPQGGREQY
>TRBV14|.|TRBJ2-1
ASSHTIYNEQF
>TRBV5-6|.|TRBJ1-2
ASSRGQGGYGYT
>TRBV6-1|many|TRBJ1-2
ASSEVTANYGYT
>TRBV7-2|once|TRBJ2-5
ASSLVIGQETQY